One and the same sample provided the 10 T cell receptor beta chains below, sequenced in a study of T cell responses to AZD1222 COVID-19 vaccine. Clones were read by immunoSEQ multiplex PCR, and TCRdb kept only the in-frame ones, dropping some. This repertoire shows some 98,000 clones, roughly 84% found once; its top ten account for about an eighth. Sample: peripheral blood, taken on day 0 of AZD1222 vaccination. The receptors were gathered from an adult in good health.

J is TRBJ1-2 and V is TRBV20-1; D unclear. The ends were cut back, 3 bases at V and 9 bases at J, with 11 bases in the middle. The CDR3 is 11 residues long. Germline loops: CDR1 DFQATT, CDR2 SNEGSKA (reference sequence). CDR3 bases: TGCAGTGCTAGTGAACTAGTAAGCTACACCTTC. Translated, it gives CSASELVSYTF.

This rearrangement joins TRBV7-6 to TRBJ1-4; D call uncertain. This CDR3 is built from 17 residues. Trimming left V 4 bases short and J 0 bases short, with 15 bases between. In germline, CDR1 is SGHVS, CDR2 FNYEAQ. This CDR3 is CASSSPTPSTTNEKLFF. The CDR3 DNA reads TGTGCCAGCAGCTCCCCGACCCCTTCTACAACTAATGAAAAACTGTTTTTT.

This clone was seen only a few times. V gene TRBV6-5 combines with J gene TRBJ2-7; 8 bases agree with TRBD2. Germline V CDR1 and CDR2: MNHEY, SVGAGI. The trim removed 2 bases at V and 3 bases at J, leaving 6 bases unmatched. The CDR3 runs to 15 residues. CDR3 amino acids: CASSYQSGGDYEQYF. The CDR3 nucleotides read TGTGCCAGCAGTTACCAGAGCGGGGGCGACTACGAGCAGTACTTC.

V usage is TRBV7-2 and J usage is TRBJ2-1; 7 positions match TRBD1. Germline CDR1 and CDR2: SGHTA and FQGNSA. This CDR3 spans 16 amino acids. V trimming: 5 bases; J trimming: 8 bases; junction bases outside the gene matches: 15. CDR3 sequence (DNA): TGTGCCAGCAGCCCTGACAGGGTCCTCAAAGACGATGAGCAGTTCTTC. Translated: CASSPDRVLKDDEQFF.

This chain connects TRBV6-2 or TRBV6-3 to TRBJ1-1; unclear D gene. V lost 2 bases and J lost 3, with 1 base in between. Germline CDR1 reads MNHEY; CDR2 reads SVGEGT. The CDR3 has 11 residues. The CDR3 here is CASSYHTEAFF. The DNA of the CDR3 is TGTGCCAGCAGTTACCACACTGAAGCTTTCTTT.

The chain uses TRBV3-1 (or the pseudogene TRBV3-2) and TRBJ1-1; D is unresolved. CDR1 and CDR2 from the germline V gene are LGHDT and YNNKEL (reference sequence). The CDR3 extends over 13 amino acids. Trimming cost V 2 bases and J 6 bases, with 10 bases left between them. CDR3 sequence reads: CASSQPESAEAFF. As DNA, the CDR3 is TGTGCCAGCAGCCAACCTGAATCCGCTGAAGCTTTCTTT.

The rearrangement links TRBV7-9 to TRBJ1-6; unclear D gene. The ends were cut back, 4 bases at V and 1 base at J, with 11 bases in the middle. The germline V gene encodes CDR1 SEHNR and CDR2 FQNEAQ (reference sequence). This CDR3 region has 16 residues. The DNA of the CDR3 is TGTGCCAGCAGCTCCTTGGTCGGATCCTATAATTCACCCCTCCACTTT. Translated, it gives CASSSLVGSYNSPLHF.

Only one count was recorded for this clone. J is TRBJ2-2 and V is TRBV2; D assignment may be TRBD1 or TRBD2 (5 bases each). The germline V and J ends were trimmed by 5 bases and 2 bases, with 12 bases remaining between them. The V gene's germline CDR1 is SNHLY and CDR2 FYNNEI. The CDR3 is 15 amino acids. CDR3 nucleotides: TGTGCCAGCAGTTCCCGGGACGCAAACACCGGGGAGCTGTTTTTT. It codes for CASSSRDANTGELFF.

The chain recombines TRBV4-1 with TRBJ1-2; 7 nucleotides match TRBD1. V trimming: 0 bases; J trimming: 4 bases; junction bases outside the gene matches: 11. CDR3 size: 17 residues. Per the germline V gene, CDR1 is MGHRA and CDR2 is YSYEKL. CDR3 nucleotides: TGCGCCAGCAGCCAAGATGGGGAGGGGGCTGGGCCCTATGGCTACACCTTC. This encodes CASSQDGEGAGPYGYTF.

In this sample, this clone turned up once. The rearrangement joins TRBV7-3 to TRBJ2-5; TRBD2 matches at 12 bases. Germline V gene sequence: CDR1 SGHTA, CDR2 FQGTGA. The CDR3 runs 15 residues. V was clipped by 3 bases and J by 8 bases; unmatched bases: 7. CDR3 DNA sequence: TGTGCCAGCAGCTTTGGGGGACTAGCGGGTGAAACCCAGTACTTC. Translating gives CASSFGGLAGETQYF.